These T cell receptor beta chains were read from a single sample in a study of T cell responses to AZD1222 COVID-19 vaccine. TCRdb keeps only in-frame clones here, not all; method: immunoSEQ multiplex PCR. The sample yields 180,000 or so clones, 90% to 95% seen once. Source: peripheral blood, taken 28 days after the second AZD1222 dose. All receptors come from an adult who received the AZD1222 COVID-19 vaccine. Both conserved end residues are part of each CDR3. D genes are given only for firm matches.

NA	TRBV6-1	TRBJ1-5	TGTGCCAGCAGTGAAGTGGGTCTTAATCAGCCCCAGCATTTT	CASSEVGLNQPQHF
NA	TRBV18	TRBJ2-2	TGTGCCAGCTCCCCGCGGGAGCTGTTTTTT	CASSPRELFF
TRBD2	TRBV7-9	TRBJ2-1	TGTGCCAGCAGCTCACTTCGGACTAGCGGGGTCTACAATGAGCAGTTCTTC	CASSSLRTSGVYNEQFF
TRBD2	TRBV2	TRBJ2-1	TGTGCCGTTTCAGGGGCGGGAGGGCCCTGGAATGAGCAGTTCTTC	CAVSGAGGPWNEQFF
TRBD2	TRBV29-1	TRBJ2-1	TGCAGCCCCGCATTGAAGCGGGAGTGGAGGGGCTCCTACAATGAGCAGTTCTTC	CSPALKREWRGSYNEQFF
NA	TRBV12-3/TRBV12-4	TRBJ1-1	TGTGCCAGCATAGGGGGTCGGACTGAAGCTTTCTTT	CASIGGRTEAFF
NA	TRBV12-1	TRBJ2-2	TGTGCCAGCAGCTTTGCACTAGCGGGGGGGAACACCGGGGAGCTGTTTTTT	CASSFALAGGNTGELFF
TRBD1	TRBV7-2	TRBJ1-2	TGTGCCAGCAGCCTTCCGGGACAGGGGGCTTGGGGCTACACCTTC	CASSLPGQGAWGYTF
NA	TRBV12-3/TRBV12-4	TRBJ2-1	TGTGCCAGCAGGCCACGACTAAACAATGAGCAGTTCTTC	CASRPRLNNEQFF
NA	TRBV20-1	TRBJ1-1	TGCAGTGGACAGGTTAACACTGAAGCTTTCTTT	CSGQVNTEAFF